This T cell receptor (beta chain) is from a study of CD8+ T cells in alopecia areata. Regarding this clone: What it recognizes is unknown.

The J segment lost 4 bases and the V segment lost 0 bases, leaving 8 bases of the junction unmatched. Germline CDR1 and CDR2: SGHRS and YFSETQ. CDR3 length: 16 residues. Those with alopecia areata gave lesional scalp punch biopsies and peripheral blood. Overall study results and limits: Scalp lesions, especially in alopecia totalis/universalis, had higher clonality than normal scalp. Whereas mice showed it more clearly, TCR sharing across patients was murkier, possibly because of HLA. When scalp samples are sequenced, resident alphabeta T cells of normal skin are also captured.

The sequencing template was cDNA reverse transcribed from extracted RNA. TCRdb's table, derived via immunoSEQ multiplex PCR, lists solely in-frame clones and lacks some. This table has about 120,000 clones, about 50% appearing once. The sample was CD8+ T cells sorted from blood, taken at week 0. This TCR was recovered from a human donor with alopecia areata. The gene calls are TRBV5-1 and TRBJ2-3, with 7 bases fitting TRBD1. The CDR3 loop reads CASSLGQGEGADTQYF. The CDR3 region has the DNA TGCGCCAGCAGCTTGGGCCAGGGGGAAGGAGCAGATACGCAGTATTTT. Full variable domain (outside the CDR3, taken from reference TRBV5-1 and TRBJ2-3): KAGVTQTPRYLIKTRGQQVTLSCSPISGHRSVSWYQQTPGQGLQFLFEYFSETQRNKGNFPGRFSGRQFSNSRSEMNVSTLELGDSALYLCASSLGQGEGADTQYFGPGTRLTVL.